The next 7 T cell receptor beta chains were all read from a single sample in a study of shared T cell receptors in the human thymus. TCRdb keeps only in-frame clones here, not all; method: immunoSEQ multiplex PCR. This sample has about 730,000 clones; 70% to 90% occur once, and the top ten carry about 0.011%. The same data also contributed to another study, on human thymus T cells.

The sample consisted of thymocytes. Receptor source: a girl less than two years old with a congenital heart defect.

CDR3 region: CASKVTGQLNTEAFF. CDR3 coding DNA: TGTGCCAGCAAAGTAACGGGACAGTTGAACACTGAAGCTTTCTTT. The rearrangement joins TRBV5-5 to TRBJ1-1; TRBD1 matches at 7 bases. After removal of 6 bases from V and 0 bases from J, the junction contained 8 bases not matched to a gene. Per germline, CDR1 SGHKS and CDR2 YYEKEE (reference sequence). The CDR3 contains 15 residues.

The J gene is TRBJ1-5, the V gene TRBV7-2; D not resolved. V was pared by 0 bases and J by 6 bases, with 12 bases between. The CDR3 spans 15 residues. The germline gives CDR1 SGHTA, CDR2 FQGNSA. The CDR3 region is CASSLAPGLSQPQHF. The CDR3 coding sequence is TGTGCCAGCAGCTTAGCGCCGGGTTTAAGTCAGCCCCAGCATTTT. The full variable domain, with the rest looked up from reference TRBV7-2 and TRBJ1-5, is GAGVSQSPSNKVTEKGKDVELRCDPISGHTALYWYRQSLGQGLEFLIYFQGNSAPDKSGLPSDRFSAERTGGSVSTLTIQRTQQEDSAVYLCASSLAPGLSQPQHFGDGTRLSIL.

V is TRBV2 and J is TRBJ2-7, with a possible D match to TRBD1 (6 bases). The germline V and J ends were trimmed by 5 bases and 1 base, with 9 bases remaining between them. The CDR3 length is 13 residues. Germline CDR1 is SNHLY and CDR2 is FYNNEI. The CDR3 is CASSTGNSYEQYF. In DNA, the CDR3 is TGTGCCAGCAGTACAGGGAATTCCTACGAGCAGTACTTC.

Here the CDR3 DNA reads TGCGCCAGCAGCCTAGGACCCAGGGGCAATCAGCCCCAGCATTTT. Translated, it gives CASSLGPRGNQPQHF. V and J are TRBV4-3 and TRBJ1-5, with TRBD1 as a possible D gene (5 bases). The CDR3 contains 15 residues. Germline V gene sequence: CDR1 LGHNA, CDR2 YSLEER. The germline V and J ends were trimmed by 4 bases and 2 bases, with 12 bases remaining between them.

This clone has a handful of counts. The gene calls are TRBV7-2 and TRBJ2-1; 7 nucleotides match TRBD1. Germline V gives CDR1 SGHTA, CDR2 FQGNSA. The CDR3 is made up of 14 amino acids. V was clipped by 5 bases and J by 9 bases; unmatched bases: 10. The CDR3 loop reads CASSRRDSLVEQFF. DNA of the CDR3: TGTGCCAGCAGCCGCCGGGACAGCTTGGTTGAGCAGTTCTTC.

The chain employs TRBV4-1 and TRBJ1-2; D gene ambiguous. V lost 2 bases to trimming and J lost 0 bases, with 10 bases between them. The CDR3 totals 15 residues. Germline-derived CDR1 and CDR2 are MGHRA and YSYEKL. The CDR3: CASSQIPPANYGYTF. The CDR3 nucleotides read TGCGCCAGCAGCCAAATTCCACCAGCTAACTATGGCTACACCTTC.

The chain combines TRBV6-5 with TRBJ2-1; 9 bases map to TRBD1. Germline CDR1 and CDR2: MNHEY and SVGAGI. The CDR3 consists of 15 residues. J lost 8 bases, V lost 4 bases, and 9 bases had no gene match. In DNA, the CDR3 is TGTGCCAGCAGTTTGGGGACAGGGTGTTGCGATGAGCAGTTCTTC. The encoded protein is CASSLGTGCCDEQFF.